This T cell receptor (beta chain) stems from a study of blood T cell repertoires in COVID-19. The wider study: Sites across the United States, Italy and Spain contributed samples from acute and convalescent COVID-19. PBMCs, B-cell-depleted T cells, or T cells were the source of the cDNA or gDNA that made up the material.

Per the original methods: It was from reference gene primer amplification that nucleated cell counts were estimated. This table comes from immunoSEQ multiplex PCR, and its TCRdb copy is limited to in-frame clones, with some not included. From that table come the V and J calls and clone size; the DNA was used to work out D and trimming. The data hold approximately 91,000 clones, with nearly 90% observed a single time. Losses at the gene ends were 3 bases for V and 7 bases for J; bases not matched to a gene: 10. This CDR3 is built from 15 residues. Germline V gene lookup returns CDR1 SGDLS and CDR2 YYNGEE. This clone appeared a single time.

The receptor was isolated from a man between 65 and 79 years old with acute or convalescent COVID-19. The sample taken for sequencing was peripheral blood. The chain recombines TRBV9 with TRBJ2-3; 8 bases are a match to TRBD2. The CDR3 region is CASSARGGQGHTQYF. In DNA form, the CDR3 reads TGTGCCAGCAGCGCCCGGGGGGGCCAAGGTCATACGCAGTATTTT.